These T cell receptor beta chains were read from a single sample in a study of shared clonotypes between healthy human individuals. The data were produced by immunoSEQ multiplex PCR, yet TCRdb's version contains in-frame clones alone and is incomplete. Of over 2,000,000 clones listed, over 85% are singletons. The sequencing sample was made of naive CD8+ T cells from PBMCs. Receptors were obtained from a man between 18 and 35 years old in good health. Some clones in this sample may be carry-over from other donors' samples. The CDR3 runs from the conserved cysteine through the conserved F or W. Fields, in order: J gene, clone size, D gene, V gene, CDR3 DNA, CDR3 protein. The D gene is left open where the match is weak. Not every row has a clone size; where given, it reads once, few, many or a size class.

TRBJ2-1	.	.	TRBV20-1	TGCAGTGCCTGGTCGGCGAATGAGCAGTTCTTC	CSAWSANEQFF
TRBJ2-7	.	TRBD2	TRBV28	TGTGCCAGCAGTCGAGCGGGGTCAACCTACGAGCAGTACTTC	CASSRAGSTYEQYF
TRBJ2-1	.	.	TRBV29-1	TGCAGCGTTGACAGCGCGGGAACCTACAATGAGCAGTTCTTC	CSVDSAGTYNEQFF
TRBJ1-4	.	.	TRBV27	TGTGCCAGCAGTTTATCGTTCACCTCGGGGCTGTTTTTT	CASSLSFTSGLFF
TRBJ1-2	.	.	TRBV7-9	TGTACCAGCACCTTAGGGGCAAACAGACATGGCTACACCTTC	CTSTLGANRHGYTF
TRBJ1-1	.	.	TRBV19	TGTGCCAGTAGTGCCGTGGGTCTTTTCTTT	CASSAVGLFF
TRBJ2-1	once	TRBD2	TRBV28	TGTGCCAGCAGTTCCGATCCGGGACTAGCACAATGGGTGGTCTTC	CASSSDPGLAQWVVF
TRBJ2-3	.	.	TRBV29-1	TGCAGCGTCCGCACTACGTCAGATACGCAGTATTTT	CSVRTTSDTQYF
TRBJ2-2	.	TRBD1	TRBV11-3	TGTGCCAGCAGCCCATGGACAGGGCCGAACACCGGGGAGCTGTTTTTT	CASSPWTGPNTGELFF
TRBJ2-1	.	.	TRBV28	TGTGCCAGCAGTCTTGCAGGGGAGAACAATGAGCAGTTCTTC	CASSLAGENNEQFF
TRBJ2-3	.	.	TRBV29-1	TGCAGCGTTGACGGCGGTCCGAAGGATACGCAGTATTTT	CSVDGGPKDTQYF
TRBJ2-5	once	.	TRBV7-9	TGTGCCAGCAGCTTGCCCTATTCGGGAACGGCCCAAGAGACCCAGTACTTC	CASSLPYSGTAQETQYF
TRBJ1-2	.	.	TRBV7-9	TGTGCCAGCAGCTTCGCGGACAGTATTTTGCGCTTTGGGGGCTATGGCTACACCTTC	CASSFADSILRFGGYGYTF
TRBJ1-1	.	.	TRBV6-1	TGTGCCAGCAGTGAAGGGGTGGGGATGAACACTGAAGCTTTCTTT	CASSEGVGMNTEAFF
TRBJ2-7	.	.	TRBV11-2	TGTGCCAGCAGCTTAGGTGGGGCGGACTCCTACGAGCAGTACTTC	CASSLGGADSYEQYF
TRBJ2-3	.	.	TRBV21-1	TGTGCCAGCTATAGATCCGGGGGTTGGACAGATACGCAGTATTTT	CASYRSGGWTDTQYF
TRBJ1-2	.	.	TRBV27	TGTGCCAGCAGTTTCCGAGGTAGCGGGTCCCACTATGGCTACACCTTC	CASSFRGSGSHYGYTF
TRBJ2-1	once	.	TRBV7-9	TGTGCCAGCGGGCTAGTCAATGAGCAGTTCTTC	CASGLVNEQFF
TRBJ2-1	.	TRBD2	TRBV15	TGTGCCACCAGCAGAGATCGTTCAACTAGCGGGATCAATGAGCAGTTCTTC	CATSRDRSTSGINEQFF
TRBJ1-1	few	.	TRBV19	TGTGCCAGTAGTATAGGTCCAGGGGCGGCCACTGAAGCTTTCTTT	CASSIGPGAATEAFF
TRBJ1-2	.	.	TRBV27	TGTGCCAGCAAGGGGACCGGTGCTAACTATGGCTACACCTTC	CASKGTGANYGYTF
TRBJ1-5	.	.	TRBV6-6	TGTGCCAGCAGTCCGGGGGGGTATCAGCCCCAGCATTTT	CASSPGGYQPQHF
TRBJ2-7	.	.	TRBV7-9	TGTGCCAGCAGCCACAGGGTGTCGGGAGAGCAGTACTTC	CASSHRVSGEQYF
TRBJ2-7	.	.	TRBV9	TGTGCCAGCAGCGCCTCAGGGGCTGGCGAGCAGTACTTC	CASSASGAGEQYF
TRBJ2-3	.	.	TRBV2	TGTGCCAGCACCTCGGGAATCGCCGCAGATACGCAGTATTTT	CASTSGIAADTQYF
TRBJ2-5	.	TRBD1	TRBV12-5	TGTGCTAGTGGTTCCACATCAGGGGGAACTCTCTGGACCCAGTACTTC	CASGSTSGGTLWTQYF
TRBJ2-2	.	.	TRBV7-9	TGTGCCAGCAGCGTAATCGACCTTAACACCGGGGAGCTGTTTTTT	CASSVIDLNTGELFF
TRBJ2-4	.	TRBD1	TRBV10-3	TGTGCCATCAGTGATCGACAGGGGGCCGGACCTCAGTACTTC	CAISDRQGAGPQYF
TRBJ1-2	.	.	TRBV10-3	TGTGCCATCAGTGAGTCGGAAGGCTTCTATGGCTACACCTTC	CAISESEGFYGYTF
TRBJ1-5	once	.	TRBV5-8	TGTGCCAGCAGCTTGGATGGGGGGGCGGGGCAGCCCCAGCATTTT	CASSLDGGAGQPQHF
TRBJ2-2	.	.	TRBV5-4	TGTGCCAGCACCCGGAGAGGGGACACCGGGGAGCTGTTTTTT	CASTRRGDTGELFF
TRBJ1-3	.	TRBD1	TRBV6-6	TGTGCCAGCGCTCAGGACAGGGGGCTTGGAAACACCATATATTTT	CASAQDRGLGNTIYF
TRBJ1-1	.	.	TRBV11-2	TGTGCCAGCAGCTTACTTCACCGGACAAACCCTGAAGCTTTCTTT	CASSLLHRTNPEAFF
TRBJ1-1	few	.	TRBV9	TGTGCCAGCAGCGTAGGTGGGGCGGAGGCTTTCTTT	CASSVGGAEAFF
TRBJ1-4	.	.	TRBV2	TGTGCCAGCAGTGAAAGGACAAAGGATGGGGTAAAACTGTTTTTT	CASSERTKDGVKLFF
TRBJ2-2	.	.	TRBV7-9	TGTGCCAGCAGCCCGGTAGGGGAGCTGTTTTTT	CASSPVGELFF
TRBJ1-4	.	.	TRBV14	TGTGCCAGCAGCCAGCTACTCCGAGGCGGTGAACTGTTTTTT	CASSQLLRGGELFF
TRBJ1-2	.	.	TRBV11-1	TGTGCCAGCAGCCATAGACAGGAAACTAACTATGGCTACACCTTC	CASSHRQETNYGYTF
TRBJ2-3	once	.	TRBV9	TGTGCCAGCAGTGCCTTTGGCAGGGTTAGCACAGATACGCAGTATTTT	CASSAFGRVSTDTQYF
TRBJ2-7	.	TRBD2	TRBV5-1	TGCGCCAGCAGCTTGAAGGTTACTAGCGGCTCCTACGAGCAGTACTTC	CASSLKVTSGSYEQYF
TRBJ2-1	.	TRBD1	TRBV4-3	TGCGCCAGCAGCCAGTCTACCGGGACAGCCTACTACAATGAGCAGTTCTTC	CASSQSTGTAYYNEQFF
TRBJ2-4	.	TRBD2	TRBV5-1	TGCGCCAGCAGAACTGGGCTAGCGGGAGGGCGGGGAAACATTCAGTACTTC	CASRTGLAGGRGNIQYF
TRBJ2-1	.	TRBD2	TRBV7-8	TGTGCCAGCAGCCCTTCCAGGCGCGGGAGGAATGAGCAGTTCTTC	CASSPSRRGRNEQFF
TRBJ2-3	.	TRBD1	TRBV9	TGTGCCAGCAGCGTCCGACACAGGGGAACTAGCACAGATACGCAGTATTTT	CASSVRHRGTSTDTQYF
TRBJ1-2	once	TRBD1	TRBV28	TGTGCCAGCAGAAAGGCCCCGGGGGTCGTGGACAGGGGAGGAGGGTATGGCTACACCTTC	CASRKAPGVVDRGGGYGYTF
TRBJ2-3	once	TRBD2	TRBV5-4	TGTGCCAGCAGCTTGGGGACTAGCGGAAGAGATACGCAGTATTTT	CASSLGTSGRDTQYF
TRBJ2-1	.	TRBD2	TRBV9	TGTGCCAGCAGCGTAGCTGCCCCCAGCGGGAGTGAGCAGTTCTTC	CASSVAAPSGSEQFF
TRBJ1-1	.	TRBD1	TRBV19	TGTGCCAGTCACGACCGGACAGGGAGGAACACTGAAGCTTTCTTT	CASHDRTGRNTEAFF
TRBJ2-3	.	.	TRBV5-6	TGTGCCAGCAGCCAAAATACAGATACGCAGTATTTT	CASSQNTDTQYF
TRBJ2-3	once	TRBD2	TRBV4-3	TGCGCCAGCAGCCAAGGGCGCGGGAGAAGCACAGATACGCAGTATTTT	CASSQGRGRSTDTQYF